This T cell receptor beta chain emerged from a study of shared T cell receptors in the human thymus. This CDR3 spans 13 amino acids. V lost 6 bases, J lost 6 bases, and 15 bases lay in between. Per germline, CDR1 SNHLY and CDR2 FYNNEI. Profiled with immunoSEQ multiplex PCR; TCRdb holds only in-frame clones, not every one. In the table there are about 730,000 clones, 70% to 90% of which are singletons. The sample was also linked to a second study, of human thymus T cells. Per that study: The donor group consisted of healthy Finnish infants who were having corrective surgery for congenital heart defects. Corrective cardiac surgery supplied the resected thymus tissue. Both thymic and peripheral blood repertoires showed apparently biased V and J usage.

Sequencing used thymocytes. V gene TRBV2 combines with J gene TRBJ2-7; D may be TRBD1 (6 bases). The sequence was collected from a girl less than two years old with a congenital heart defect. The CDR3 coding sequence is TGTGCCAGCAGGCCTCCCACAGGGCCCGAGCAGTACTTC. Protein sequence: CASRPPTGPEQYF. The full variable domain, completed using reference TRBV2 and TRBJ2-7, is EPEVTQTPSHQVTQMGQEVILRCVPISNHLYFYWYRQILGQKVEFLVSFYNNEISEKSEIFDDQFSVERPDGSNFTLKIRSTKLEDSAMYFCASRPPTGPEQYFGPGTRLTVT.